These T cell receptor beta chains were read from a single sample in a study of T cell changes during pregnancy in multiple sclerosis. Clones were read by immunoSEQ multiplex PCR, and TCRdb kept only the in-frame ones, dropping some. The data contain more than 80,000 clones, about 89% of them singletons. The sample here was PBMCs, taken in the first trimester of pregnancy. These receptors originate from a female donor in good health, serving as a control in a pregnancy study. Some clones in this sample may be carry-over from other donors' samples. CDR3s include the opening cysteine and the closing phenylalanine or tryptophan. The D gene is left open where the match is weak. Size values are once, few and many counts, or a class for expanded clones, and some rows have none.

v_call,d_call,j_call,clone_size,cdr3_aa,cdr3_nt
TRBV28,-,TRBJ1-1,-,CASSLWTRGNTEAFF,TGTGCCAGCAGTTTATGGACACGGGGGAACACTGAAGCTTTCTTT
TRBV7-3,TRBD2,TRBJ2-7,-,CASSLSGTLYEQYF,TGTGCCAGCAGCCTAAGCGGGACCCTATACGAGCAGTACTTC
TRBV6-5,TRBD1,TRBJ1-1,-,CASSPGTGLFEAFF,TGTGCCAGCAGTCCCGGGACAGGCCTATTTGAAGCTTTCTTT
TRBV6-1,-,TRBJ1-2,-,CASSEVRGTYGYTF,TGTGCCAGCAGTGAAGTTCGGGGAACTTATGGCTACACCTTC
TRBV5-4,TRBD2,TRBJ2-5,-,CASSAGLAGGIETQYF,TGTGCCAGCAGCGCCGGACTAGCGGGGGGAATCGAGACCCAGTACTTC
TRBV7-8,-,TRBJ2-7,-,CASSLGGWTTDSYEQYF,TGTGCCAGCAGCTTAGGTGGCTGGACAACCGACTCCTACGAGCAGTACTTC
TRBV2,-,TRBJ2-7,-,CASNWSYEQYF,TGTGCCAGCAATTGGAGCTACGAGCAGTACTTC
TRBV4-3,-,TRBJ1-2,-,CASSQERGPYGYTF,TGCGCCAGCAGCCAAGAGAGAGGGCCTTATGGCTACACCTTC
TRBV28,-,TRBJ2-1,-,CASSLSGEDGEQFF,TGTGCCAGCAGTTTATCGGGAGAGGATGGTGAGCAGTTCTTC
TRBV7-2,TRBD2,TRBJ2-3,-,CASSPRLAGGPGGQYF,TGTGCCAGCAGCCCAAGACTAGCGGGGGGACCGGGGGGGCAGTATTTT
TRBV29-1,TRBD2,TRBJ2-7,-,CSVGGGRDEQYF,TGCAGCGTTGGGGGGGGACGGGACGAGCAGTACTTC
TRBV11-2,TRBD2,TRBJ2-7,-,CASSSVAGGYREQYF,TGTGCCAGCAGCTCCGTAGCGGGAGGTTATAGGGAGCAGTACTTC
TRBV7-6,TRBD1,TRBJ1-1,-,CASSPAYRGKNTEAFF,TGTGCCAGCAGCCCAGCCTACAGGGGTAAGAACACTGAAGCTTTCTTT
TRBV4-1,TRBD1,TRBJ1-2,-,CASSQGTGTVYGYTF,TGCGCCAGCAGCCAAGGGACCGGGACAGTCTATGGCTACACCTTC
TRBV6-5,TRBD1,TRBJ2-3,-,CASSPRQGVTDTQYF,TGTGCCAGCAGTCCACGACAGGGCGTCACAGATACGCAGTATTTT
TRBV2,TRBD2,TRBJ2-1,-,CASSEERGTYNEQFF,TGTGCCAGCAGTGAGGAGCGGGGGACCTACAATGAGCAGTTCTTC
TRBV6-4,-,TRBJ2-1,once,CASSPRSYNEQFF,TGTGCCAGCAGTCCCCGGTCCTACAATGAGCAGTTCTTC
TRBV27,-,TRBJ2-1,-,CASRPGTQDNEQFF,TGTGCCAGCAGGCCTGGGACACAAGACAATGAGCAGTTCTTC
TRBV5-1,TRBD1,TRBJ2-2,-,CASSGTGTGGIGELFF,TGCGCCAGCAGCGGGACCGGGACAGGGGGCATCGGGGAGCTGTTTTTT
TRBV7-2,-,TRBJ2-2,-,CASSLWGGLTNTGELFF,TGTGCCAGCAGCTTATGGGGAGGCCTAACGAACACCGGGGAGCTGTTTTTT
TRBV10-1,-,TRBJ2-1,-,CASSPSGSNEQFF,TGCGCCAGCAGTCCCTCGGGTTCCAATGAGCAGTTCTTC
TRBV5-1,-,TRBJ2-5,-,CASSLQLRGETQYF,TGCGCCAGCAGCTTGCAACTCAGGGGAGAGACCCAGTACTTC
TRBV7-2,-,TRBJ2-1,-,CASSPPKNEQFF,TGTGCCAGCAGCCCCCCTAAGAATGAGCAGTTCTTC
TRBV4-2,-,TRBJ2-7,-,CASSQDQLYEQYF,TGTGCCAGCAGCCAAGATCAACTCTACGAGCAGTACTTC
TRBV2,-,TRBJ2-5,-,CASSREQYF,TGTGCCAGCAGCCGGGAGCAGTACTTC
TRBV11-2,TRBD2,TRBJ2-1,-,CASSSGLASFF,TGTGCCAGCAGTTCCGGACTAGCCTCTTTCTTC
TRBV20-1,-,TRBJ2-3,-,CSARRSDTQYF,TGCAGTGCTAGACGGTCAGATACGCAGTATTTT
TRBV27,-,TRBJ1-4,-,CASSLDGFRGSPNEKLFF,TGTGCCAGCAGTTTGGATGGGTTTCGGGGTAGCCCTAATGAAAAACTGTTTTTT
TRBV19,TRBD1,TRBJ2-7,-,CASSIAQGAYEQYF,TGTGCCAGTAGTATAGCGCAGGGGGCCTACGAGCAGTACTTC
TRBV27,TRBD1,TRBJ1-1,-,CASSFRTGLNTEAFF,TGTGCCAGCAGTTTCCGGACAGGGTTGAACACTGAAGCTTTCTTT
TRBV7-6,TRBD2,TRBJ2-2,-,CASSRLAGEIGELFF,TGTGCCAGCAGCCGACTAGCGGGAGAGATCGGGGAGCTGTTTTTT
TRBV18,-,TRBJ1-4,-,CASSPTGGGKEKLFF,TGTGCCAGCTCCCCGACCGGGGGGGGAAAGGAAAAACTGTTTTTT
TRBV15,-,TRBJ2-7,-,CATSRDSSYEQYF,TGTGCCACCAGCAGGGACTCCTCCTACGAGCAGTACTTC
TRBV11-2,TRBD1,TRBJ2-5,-,CASSLRIWDRSFQETQYF,TGTGCCAGCAGCTTACGTATTTGGGACAGGAGTTTTCAAGAGACCCAGTACTTC
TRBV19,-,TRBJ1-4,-,CASSMQGSNEKLFF,TGTGCCAGTAGTATGCAGGGGTCTAATGAAAAACTGTTTTTT
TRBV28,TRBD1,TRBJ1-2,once,CASSLRTGDPGYTF,TGTGCCAGCAGTTTAAGGACAGGGGATCCGGGCTACACCTTC
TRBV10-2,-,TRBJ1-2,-,CASRDSGYGYTF,TGCGCCAGCAGGGACAGTGGCTATGGCTACACCTTC
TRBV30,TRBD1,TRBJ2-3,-,CAWSPILGQGSADTQYF,TGTGCCTGGAGCCCCATCCTGGGACAGGGGAGCGCAGATACGCAGTATTTT
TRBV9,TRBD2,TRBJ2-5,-,CASSVVSGGQETQYF,TGTGCCAGCAGCGTAGTTAGCGGGGGCCAAGAGACCCAGTACTTC
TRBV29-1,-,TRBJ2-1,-,CSVEGTDYNEQFF,TGCAGCGTTGAAGGGACAGATTACAATGAGCAGTTCTTC
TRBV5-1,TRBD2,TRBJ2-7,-,CASSQTSGGPYEQYF,TGCGCCAGCAGCCAGACTAGCGGGGGGCCCTACGAGCAGTACTTC
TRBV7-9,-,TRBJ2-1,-,CASSRSLRYGEVYNEQFF,TGTGCCAGCAGCCGATCCCTCCGGTATGGGGAGGTCTACAATGAGCAGTTCTTC
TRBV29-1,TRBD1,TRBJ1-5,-,CSVQTGPNQPQHF,TGCAGCGTCCAGACAGGGCCTAATCAGCCCCAGCATTTT
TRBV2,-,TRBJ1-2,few,CASSGTDGDGYTF,TGTGCCAGCAGTGGGACAGACGGCGATGGCTACACCTTC
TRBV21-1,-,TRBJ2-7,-,CASRSMDRGHLYEQYF,TGTGCCAGCAGGTCGATGGACAGGGGGCATCTATACGAGCAGTACTTC
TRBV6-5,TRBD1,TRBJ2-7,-,CASSYAGGPYEQYF,TGTGCCAGCAGTTACGCAGGGGGTCCCTACGAGCAGTACTTC
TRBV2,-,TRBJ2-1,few,CASSPSDNEQFF,TGTGCCAGCAGTCCTAGCGACAATGAGCAGTTCTTC
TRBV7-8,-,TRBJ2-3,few,CASSLGPQGAPTDTQYF,TGTGCCAGCAGCTTAGGCCCGCAGGGCGCCCCTACAGATACGCAGTATTTT
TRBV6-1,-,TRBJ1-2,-,CASSLETQIAGYTF,TGTGCCAGCAGCCTAGAAACTCAGATAGCTGGCTACACCTTC
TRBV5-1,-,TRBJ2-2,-,CASKMAQGNTGELFF,TGCGCCAGCAAGATGGCACAGGGAAATACCGGGGAGCTGTTTTTT
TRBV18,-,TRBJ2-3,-,CASSPPGVQDDTQYF,TGTGCCAGCTCACCCCCAGGGGTGCAGGACGATACGCAGTATTTT
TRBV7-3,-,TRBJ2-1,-,CASSPGTPTYNEQFF,TGTGCCAGCAGCCCTGGGACTCCTACCTACAATGAGCAGTTCTTC